The rows below give T cell receptor beta chains drawn from one sample of a study of STAT5B mutations in CD4+ large granular lymphocyte leukemia. Data came from immunoSEQ multiplex PCR; TCRdb stores just in-frame clones and leaves some out. Among fewer than 35,000 clones listed, over 60% were seen once. Material: CD4+ T cells from blood buffy coats. These TCRs come from a human donor in good health. CDR3s include the opening cysteine and the closing phenylalanine or tryptophan. The D gene is left open where the match is weak. Not all rows give a size; the values are once, few, many and, for expanded clones, a class.

clone_size	d_call	v_call	j_call	cdr3_nt	cdr3_aa
NA	NA	TRBV21-1	TRBJ1-1	TGTGCCAGCAGCAAGAGTAACAGCCCAGAAGCTTTCTTT	CASSKSNSPEAFF
NA	TRBD1	TRBV7-2	TRBJ2-6	TGTGCCAGCAGCGTCAGACAGGGGCACTCTGGGGCCAACGTCCTGACTTTC	CASSVRQGHSGANVLTF
NA	NA	TRBV5-4	TRBJ1-2	TGTGCCAGCAGCAGAACTTCCCAAAGGGGATCTGGCTATGGCTACACCTTC	CASSRTSQRGSGYGYTF
NA	NA	TRBV11-3	TRBJ2-1	TGTGCCAGCAGCTTAGATCATAGGTATGGGTACAATGAGCAGTTCTTC	CASSLDHRYGYNEQFF
NA	TRBD1	TRBV7-8	TRBJ2-7	TGTGCCAGCAGCATCGGACAGGGGGCCTCCTACGAGCAGTACTTC	CASSIGQGASYEQYF
NA	NA	TRBV4-3	TRBJ2-1	TGCGCCAGCAGCCAAGAGGCCCTAGCGTCCAATGAGCAGTTCTTC	CASSQEALASNEQFF
NA	NA	TRBV7-9	TRBJ1-4	TGTGCCAGCAGCTTGGGAGCCTCAACTAATGAAAAACTGTTTTTT	CASSLGASTNEKLFF
few	TRBD2	TRBV5-5	TRBJ2-7	TGTGCCAGCAGCCCGGGGACTAGCGGCTACTTCTCCTACGAGCAGTACTTC	CASSPGTSGYFSYEQYF
NA	NA	TRBV30	TRBJ1-1	TGTGCCTGGAGTGCAGGACCGGGACTTGGGGCTTTCTTT	CAWSAGPGLGAFF
NA	NA	TRBV18	TRBJ2-2	TGTGCCAGTTCACCAGTGTCCTCAGGGCACGGGGAGCTGTTTTTT	CASSPVSSGHGELFF
NA	TRBD1	TRBV28	TRBJ2-7	TGTGCCAGCAGGCAGGGGGCCCCCTGGTACGAGCAGTACTTC	CASRQGAPWYEQYF
few	TRBD1	TRBV4-1	TRBJ2-1	TGCGCCAGCAGCCTGACAGGGATGAAGTTCTTC	CASSLTGMKFF
few	NA	TRBV7-8	TRBJ1-1	TGTGCCAGCAGCTCCCACGGGGGTGTCACTGAAGCTTTCTTT	CASSSHGGVTEAFF
NA	TRBD2	TRBV29-1	TRBJ2-1	TGCAGCGTTGAAAGTAGCGGGAGGGTTAATGAGCAGTTCTTC	CSVESSGRVNEQFF
NA	NA	TRBV5-5	TRBJ2-5	TGTGCCAGCAGCTTCAGGGGCGGGCAAGAGACCCAGTACTTC	CASSFRGGQETQYF
NA	NA	TRBV6-1	TRBJ1-1	TGTGCCAGCAGTCGACAAATAGATTACACTGAAGCTTTCTTT	CASSRQIDYTEAFF
NA	TRBD1	TRBV25-1	TRBJ1-4	TGTGCCAGCACAGGACAGGGTAGGGAAAAACTGTTTTTT	CASTGQGREKLFF
NA	TRBD2	TRBV6-5	TRBJ2-7	TGTGCCAGCAGAACCGGGACTAGCGCTGCCTACGAGCAGTACTTC	CASRTGTSAAYEQYF
NA	NA	TRBV5-1	TRBJ2-5	TGCGCCAGCAGCTCTGCGAAACAAGAGACCCAGTACTTC	CASSSAKQETQYF
NA	TRBD2	TRBV7-2	TRBJ2-7	TGTGCCAGCAGCGAAGGGTCCAGGACTAGCGGGAGGGCTCCTGAGCAGTACTTC	CASSEGSRTSGRAPEQYF
NA	NA	TRBV20-1	TRBJ2-2	TGCAGTGCACGACTAGCCGGGGAGCTGTTTTTT	CSARLAGELFF
NA	NA	TRBV19	TRBJ2-1	TGTGCCAGTAGTATGCTCAGAGGGACCCTCAATGAGCAGTTCTTC	CASSMLRGTLNEQFF
NA	NA	TRBV21-1	TRBJ1-5	TGTGCCAGCAGCCTTCAGGACAGGCTAGGCAATCAGCCCCAGCATTTT	CASSLQDRLGNQPQHF